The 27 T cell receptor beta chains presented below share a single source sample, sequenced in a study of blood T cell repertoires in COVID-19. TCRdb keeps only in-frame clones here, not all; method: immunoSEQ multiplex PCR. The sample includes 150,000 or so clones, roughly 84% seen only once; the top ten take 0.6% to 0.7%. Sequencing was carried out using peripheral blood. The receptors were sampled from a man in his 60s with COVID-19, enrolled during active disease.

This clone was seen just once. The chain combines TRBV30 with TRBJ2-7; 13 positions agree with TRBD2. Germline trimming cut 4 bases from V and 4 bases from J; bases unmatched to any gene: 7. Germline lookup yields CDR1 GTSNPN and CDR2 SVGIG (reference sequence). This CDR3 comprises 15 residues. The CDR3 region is CAWNRGLAGDYEQYF. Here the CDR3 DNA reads TGTGCCTGGAATCGAGGACTAGCGGGAGATTACGAGCAGTACTTC.

CDR3 residues: CASSVDRGWETQYF. The CDR3 nucleotides are TGTGCCAGCAGCGTAGATCGGGGTTGGGAGACCCAGTACTTC. The chain couples TRBV9 to TRBJ2-5; D may be TRBD2 (5 bases). V shed 0 bases and J shed 5 bases, with 11 bases lying between them. The CDR3 loop spans 14 amino acids. The germline V gene encodes CDR1 SGDLS and CDR2 YYNGEE.

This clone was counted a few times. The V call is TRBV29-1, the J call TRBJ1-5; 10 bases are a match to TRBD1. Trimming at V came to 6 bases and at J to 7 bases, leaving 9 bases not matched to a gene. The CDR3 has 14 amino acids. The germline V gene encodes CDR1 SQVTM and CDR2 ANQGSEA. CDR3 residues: CSVLTGGEHQPQHF. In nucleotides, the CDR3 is TGCAGCGTGCTGACAGGGGGCGAGCACCAGCCCCAGCATTTT. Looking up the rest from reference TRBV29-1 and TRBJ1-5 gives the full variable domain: SAVISQKPSRDICQRGTSLTIQCQVDSQVTMMFWYRQQPGQSLTLIATANQGSEATYESGFVIDKFPISRPNLTFSTLTVSNMSPEDSSIYLCSVLTGGEHQPQHFGDGTRLSIL.

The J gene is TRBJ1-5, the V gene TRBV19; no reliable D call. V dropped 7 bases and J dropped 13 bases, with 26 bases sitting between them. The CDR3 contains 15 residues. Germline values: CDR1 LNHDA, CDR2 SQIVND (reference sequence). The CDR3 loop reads CASTPPPGSIGKQHF. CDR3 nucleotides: TGTGCCAGTACCCCGCCCCCGGGCTCCATCGGGAAACAGCATTTT.

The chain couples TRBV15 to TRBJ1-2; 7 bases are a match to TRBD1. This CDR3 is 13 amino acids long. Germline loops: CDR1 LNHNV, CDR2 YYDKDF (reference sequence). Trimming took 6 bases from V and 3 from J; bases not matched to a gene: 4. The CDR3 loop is CATSAGTDYGYTF. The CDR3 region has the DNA TGTGCCACCAGTGCCGGGACAGACTATGGCTACACCTTC.

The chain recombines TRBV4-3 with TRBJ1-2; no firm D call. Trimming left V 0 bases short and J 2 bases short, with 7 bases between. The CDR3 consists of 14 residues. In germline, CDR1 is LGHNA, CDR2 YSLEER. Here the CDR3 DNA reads TGCGCCAGCAGCCAAGACACACGAAACTATGGCTACACCTTC. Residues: CASSQDTRNYGYTF.

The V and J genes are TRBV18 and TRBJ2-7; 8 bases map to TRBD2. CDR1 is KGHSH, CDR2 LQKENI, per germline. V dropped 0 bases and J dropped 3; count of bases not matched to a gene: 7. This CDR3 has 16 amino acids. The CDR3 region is CASSPPDTSGNYEQYF. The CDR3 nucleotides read TGTGCCAGCTCACCACCTGACACTAGCGGAAACTACGAGCAGTACTTC.

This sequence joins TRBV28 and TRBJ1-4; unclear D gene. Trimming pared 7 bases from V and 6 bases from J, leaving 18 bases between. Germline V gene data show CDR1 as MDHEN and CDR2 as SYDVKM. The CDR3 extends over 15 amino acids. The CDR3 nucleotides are TGTGCCAGCAACTCCCCCAGCAGGTTGTATGAAAAACTGTTTTTT. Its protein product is CASNSPSRLYEKLFF.

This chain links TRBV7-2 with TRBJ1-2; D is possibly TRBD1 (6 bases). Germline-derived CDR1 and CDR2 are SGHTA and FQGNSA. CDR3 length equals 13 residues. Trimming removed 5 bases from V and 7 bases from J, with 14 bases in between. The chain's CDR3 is CASSPQTGFGYTF. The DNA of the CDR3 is TGTGCCAGCAGCCCACAAACAGGGTTTGGCTACACCTTC.

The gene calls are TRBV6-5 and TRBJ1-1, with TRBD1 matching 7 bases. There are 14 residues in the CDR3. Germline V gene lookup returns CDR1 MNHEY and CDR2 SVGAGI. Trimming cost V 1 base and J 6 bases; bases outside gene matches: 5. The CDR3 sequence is CASSYLGGKAEAFF. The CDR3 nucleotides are TGTGCCAGCAGTTACTTAGGGGGCAAGGCTGAAGCTTTCTTT.

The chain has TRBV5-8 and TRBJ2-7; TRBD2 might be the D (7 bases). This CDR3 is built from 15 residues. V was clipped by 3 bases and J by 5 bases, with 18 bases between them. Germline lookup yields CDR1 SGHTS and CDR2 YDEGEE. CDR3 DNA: TGTGCCAGCAGCTCCGCTTGGGGGCGGGAGAACGAGCAGTACTTC. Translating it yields CASSSAWGRENEQYF.

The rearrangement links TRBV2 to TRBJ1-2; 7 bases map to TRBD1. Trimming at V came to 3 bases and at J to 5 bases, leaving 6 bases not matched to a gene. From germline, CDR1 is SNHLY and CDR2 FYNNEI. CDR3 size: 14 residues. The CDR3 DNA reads TGTGCCAGCAGTGATGGGGTACAGGGGTATGGCTACACCTTC. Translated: CASSDGVQGYGYTF.

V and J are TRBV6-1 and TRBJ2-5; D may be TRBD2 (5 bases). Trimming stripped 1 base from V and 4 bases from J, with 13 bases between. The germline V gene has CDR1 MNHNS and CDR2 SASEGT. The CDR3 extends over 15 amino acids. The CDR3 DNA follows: TGTGCCAGCAGTGAAGTTCTGGCGGGCTCAGAGACCCAGTACTTC. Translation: CASSEVLAGSETQYF.

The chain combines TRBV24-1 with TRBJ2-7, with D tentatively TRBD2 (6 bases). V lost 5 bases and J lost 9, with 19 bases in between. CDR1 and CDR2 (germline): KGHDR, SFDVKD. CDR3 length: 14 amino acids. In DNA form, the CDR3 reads TGTGCCACCAGTGCCCACCGGGACTTATCACCGCAGTACTTC. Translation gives CATSAHRDLSPQYF.

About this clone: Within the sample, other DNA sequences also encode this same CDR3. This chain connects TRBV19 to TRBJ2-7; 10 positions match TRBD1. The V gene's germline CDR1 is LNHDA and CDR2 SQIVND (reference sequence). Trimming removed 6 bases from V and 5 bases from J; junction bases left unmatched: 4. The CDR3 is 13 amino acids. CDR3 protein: CASSRDRGDEQYF. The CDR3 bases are TGTGCCAGTAGCAGGGACAGGGGCGACGAGCAGTACTTC. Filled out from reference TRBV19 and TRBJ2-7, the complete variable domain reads DGGITQSPKYLFRKEGQNVTLSCEQNLNHDAMYWYRQDPGQGLRLIYYSQIVNDFQKGDIAEGYSVSREKKESFPLTVTSAQKNPTAFYLCASSRDRGDEQYFGPGTRLTVT.

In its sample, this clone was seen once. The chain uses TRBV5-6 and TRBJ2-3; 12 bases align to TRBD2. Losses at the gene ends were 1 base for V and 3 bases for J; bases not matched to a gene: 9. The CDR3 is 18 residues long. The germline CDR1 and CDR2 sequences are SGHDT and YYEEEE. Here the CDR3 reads CASSLRLAGVGRTDTQYF. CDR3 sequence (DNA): TGTGCCAGCAGCTTGCGACTAGCGGGAGTGGGTAGGACAGATACGCAGTATTTT.

CDR3 sequence: CASSHTPSQLNTEAFF. In DNA, the CDR3 is TGCGCCAGCAGCCATACTCCGTCACAGTTGAACACTGAAGCTTTCTTT. V usage is TRBV4-1 and J usage is TRBJ1-1; D gene ambiguous. CDR1 MGHRA and CDR2 YSYEKL come from the germline V gene. The CDR3 loop spans 16 amino acids. Trimming removed 3 bases at V and 0 bases at J, with 14 bases between.

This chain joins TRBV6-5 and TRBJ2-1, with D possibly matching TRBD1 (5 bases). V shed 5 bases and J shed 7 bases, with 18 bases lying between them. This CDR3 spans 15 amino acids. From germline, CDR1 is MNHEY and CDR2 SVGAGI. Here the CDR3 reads CASSHKPDTVNEQFF. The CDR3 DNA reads TGTGCCAGCAGTCACAAACCGGACACCGTGAATGAGCAGTTCTTC.

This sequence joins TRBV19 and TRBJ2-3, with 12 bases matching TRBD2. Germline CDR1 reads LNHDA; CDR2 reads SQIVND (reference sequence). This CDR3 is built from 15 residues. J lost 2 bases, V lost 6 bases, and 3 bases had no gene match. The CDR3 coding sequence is TGTGCCAGTAGGGGACTAGCGGGTAACACAGATACGCAGTATTTT. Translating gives CASRGLAGNTDTQYF.

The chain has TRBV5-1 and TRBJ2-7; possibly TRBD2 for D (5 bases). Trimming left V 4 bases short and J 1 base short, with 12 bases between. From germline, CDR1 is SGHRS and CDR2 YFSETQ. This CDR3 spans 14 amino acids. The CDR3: CASSPGITSYEQYF. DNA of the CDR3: TGCGCCAGCAGCCCGGGGATTACGTCCTACGAGCAGTACTTC.

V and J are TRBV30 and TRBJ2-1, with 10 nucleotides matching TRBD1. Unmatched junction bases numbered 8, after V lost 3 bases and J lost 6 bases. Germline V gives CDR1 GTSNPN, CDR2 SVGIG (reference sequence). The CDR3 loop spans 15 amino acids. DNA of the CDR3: TGTGCCTGGAGGCAAGACAGGGGGCGAATCAATGAGCAGTTCTTC. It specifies CAWRQDRGRINEQFF.

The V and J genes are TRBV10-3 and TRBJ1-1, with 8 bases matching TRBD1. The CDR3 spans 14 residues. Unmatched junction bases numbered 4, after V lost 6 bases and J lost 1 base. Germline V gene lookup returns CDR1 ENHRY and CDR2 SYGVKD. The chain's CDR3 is CAISLTGANTEAFF. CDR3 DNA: TGTGCCATCAGCCTGACAGGGGCGAACACTGAAGCTTTCTTT.

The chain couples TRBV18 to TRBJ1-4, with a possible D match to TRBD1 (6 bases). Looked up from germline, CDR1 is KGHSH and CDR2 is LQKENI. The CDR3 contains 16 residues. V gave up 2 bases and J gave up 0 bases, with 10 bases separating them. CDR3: CASSPGGGTTNEKLFF. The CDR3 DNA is TGTGCCAGCTCACCAGGTGGGGGCACAACTAATGAAAAACTGTTTTTT.

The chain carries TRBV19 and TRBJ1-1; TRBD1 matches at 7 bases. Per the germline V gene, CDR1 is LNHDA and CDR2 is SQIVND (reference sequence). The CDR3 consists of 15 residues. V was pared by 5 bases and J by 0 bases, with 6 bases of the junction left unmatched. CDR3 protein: CASSVGQAVNTEAFF. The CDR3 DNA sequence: TGTGCCAGTAGTGTCGGACAGGCGGTGAACACTGAAGCTTTCTTT. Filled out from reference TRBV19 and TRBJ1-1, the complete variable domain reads DGGITQSPKYLFRKEGQNVTLSCEQNLNHDAMYWYRQDPGQGLRLIYYSQIVNDFQKGDIAEGYSVSREKKESFPLTVTSAQKNPTAFYLCASSVGQAVNTEAFFGQGTRLTVV.

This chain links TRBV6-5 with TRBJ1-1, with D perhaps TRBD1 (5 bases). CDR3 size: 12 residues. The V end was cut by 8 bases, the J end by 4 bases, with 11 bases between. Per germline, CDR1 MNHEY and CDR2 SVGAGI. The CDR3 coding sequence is TGTGCCAGCGGGGGGTGGGTCACTGAAGCTTTCTTT. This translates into CASGGWVTEAFF.

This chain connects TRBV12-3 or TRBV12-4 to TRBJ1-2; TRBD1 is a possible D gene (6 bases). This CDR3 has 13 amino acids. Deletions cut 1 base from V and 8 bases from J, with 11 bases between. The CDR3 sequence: CASSLDRVGGYTF. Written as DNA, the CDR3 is TGTGCCAGCAGTTTAGACAGGGTGGGAGGCTACACCTTC.

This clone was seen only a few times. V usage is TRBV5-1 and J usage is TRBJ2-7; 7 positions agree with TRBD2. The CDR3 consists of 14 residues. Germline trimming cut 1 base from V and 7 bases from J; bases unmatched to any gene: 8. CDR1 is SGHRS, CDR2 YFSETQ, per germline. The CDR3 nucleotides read TGCGCCAGCAGCTTGATACCCGCAGCGGGGGAGCAGTACTTC. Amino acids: CASSLIPAAGEQYF.